The clone carrying this T cell receptor beta chain was detected a few times. Antigen unknown. The entry originates in a study of CD8 T cells in ankylosing spondylitis. Study-level points and caveats: Relatively rare in peripheral blood, disease-linked clones were also CD8+. There was reportedly significant enrichment of clones that were disease-linked in matched ankylosing spondylitis synovial fluid. Earlier authors reported some of these motif variants in reactive arthritis synovial fluid and blood. Typical of ankylosing spondylitis blood, it appeared, was a TCR beta motif of eight highly homologous variants.

It was by quantitative 5'-RACE with molecular barcodes that TCR beta libraries were made. MiXCR, run by TCRdb on the 5' RACE reads, gives a single entry per CDR3 protein. The sample includes approximately 440,000 distinct CDR3 sequences, roughly 18% seen only once; the top ten take 0.85% to 1.3%. V was clipped by 0 bases and J by 3 bases; unmatched bases: 2. The CDR3 has 14 residues. The germline V gene encodes CDR1 DFQATT and CDR2 SNEGSKA (reference sequence). The V call is TRBV20-1, the J call TRBJ2-7; 10 bases are shared with TRBD1. This clonotype was obtained from a male donor with ankylosing spondylitis. The material sequenced was blood, either unsorted or a sorted T cell fraction (not recorded which). CDR3 DNA: TGCAGTGCTAGAGACGACAGGGGGCTCTACGAGCAGTACTTC. Translated, it gives CSARDDRGLYEQYF.